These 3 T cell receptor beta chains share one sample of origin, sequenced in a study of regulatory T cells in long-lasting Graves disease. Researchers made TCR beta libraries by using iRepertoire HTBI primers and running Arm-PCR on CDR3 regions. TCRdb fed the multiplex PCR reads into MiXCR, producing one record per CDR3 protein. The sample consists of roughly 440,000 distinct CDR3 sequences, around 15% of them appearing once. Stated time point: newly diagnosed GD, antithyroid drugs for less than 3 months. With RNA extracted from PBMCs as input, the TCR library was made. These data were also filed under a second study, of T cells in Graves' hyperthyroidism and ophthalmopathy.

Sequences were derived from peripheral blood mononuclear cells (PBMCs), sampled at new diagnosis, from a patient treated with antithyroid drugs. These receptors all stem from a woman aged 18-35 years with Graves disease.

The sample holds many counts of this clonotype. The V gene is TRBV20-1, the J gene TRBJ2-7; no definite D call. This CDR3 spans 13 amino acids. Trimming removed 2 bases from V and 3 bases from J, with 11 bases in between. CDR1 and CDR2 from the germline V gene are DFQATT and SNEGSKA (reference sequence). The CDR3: CSARYTHGYEQYF. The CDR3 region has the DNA TGCAGTGCTAGATACACCCATGGCTACGAGCAGTACTTC.

The CDR3 protein is CSARISIGESSYNEQFF. Written as DNA, the CDR3 is TGCAGTGCTAGAATCTCGATCGGTGAAAGCTCCTACAATGAGCAGTTCTTC. The V call is TRBV20-1, the J call TRBJ2-1; D not certain. Germline V gives CDR1 DFQATT, CDR2 SNEGSKA (reference sequence). V lost 2 bases and J lost 0, with 17 bases in between. The CDR3 runs to 17 residues.

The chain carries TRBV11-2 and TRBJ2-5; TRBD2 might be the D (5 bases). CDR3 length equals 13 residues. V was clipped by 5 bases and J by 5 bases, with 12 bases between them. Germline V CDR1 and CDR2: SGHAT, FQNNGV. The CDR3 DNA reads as TGTGCCAGCAGCAAAGACGGGGAGGAGACCCAGTACTTC. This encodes CASSKDGEETQYF.